Presented here are 5 T cell receptor beta chains from one specimen sequenced in a study of blood T cells in healthy people across ages. Using a J-beta primer mix together with a sample-barcoded 5' primer, a second PCR was run for about 6 to 11 cycles. TCRdb ran MiXCR on the 5' RACE reads and lists one entry per CDR3 protein. This table has 600,000 to 1,000,000 distinct CDR3 sequences, 25% appearing once. These data were also filed under a second study, of T cells of mothers and their children.

What was sequenced was blood. Receptors originate from a boy younger than 18 in good health.

The chain recombines TRBV7-2 with TRBJ2-3, with 9 bases identical to TRBD2. CDR3 length: 16 amino acids. The ends lost 1 base at V and 3 bases at J; junction bases unmatched: 5. CDR1 and CDR2 from the germline V gene are SGHTA and FQGNSA. Written as DNA, the CDR3 is TGTGCCAGCAGCTTAGATTGGGGACTAGCAACAGATACGCAGTATTTT. It translates to CASSLDWGLATDTQYF.

The chain has TRBV29-1 and TRBJ1-1; unclear D gene. Trimming shortened V by 2 bases and J by 3 bases, and 7 bases separated the two germline ends. From germline, CDR1 is SQVTM and CDR2 ANQGSEA. The length of the CDR3 is 12 residues. The CDR3 coding sequence is TGCAGCGTTGAATATGGGGACACTGAAGCTTTCTTT. It is translated as CSVEYGDTEAFF.

This clonotype was seen more than once but under ten times. J is TRBJ2-1 and V is TRBV2; a possible D gene is TRBD2 (6 bases). Germline V gene data show CDR1 as SNHLY and CDR2 as FYNNEI. With 1 base removed from V and 14 bases from J, the gap between germline ends came to 21 bases. The CDR3 runs to 15 residues. The CDR3 DNA follows: TGTGCCAGCAGTGAAGGGGTAGCGGCCCTTATGGGGAAGTTCTTC. Residues: CASSEGVAALMGKFF.

The chain recombines TRBV29-1 with TRBJ2-7; D not certain. This CDR3 contains 12 residues. V lost 4 bases and J 0 bases, leaving 7 bases between the germline ends. CDR1 and CDR2 (germline): SQVTM, ANQGSEA. The CDR3 is CSVAAPSYEQYF. The CDR3 DNA reads as TGCAGCGTTGCCGCCCCCTCCTACGAGCAGTACTTC.

This chain links TRBV18 with TRBJ1-2; no clear D. Germline CDR1 and CDR2: KGHSH and LQKENI. The CDR3 consists of 11 residues. Trimming removed 3 bases from V and 3 bases from J, with 2 bases in between. This CDR3 is CASSPYYGYTF. CDR3 coding DNA: TGTGCCAGCTCACCCTACTATGGCTACACCTTC.